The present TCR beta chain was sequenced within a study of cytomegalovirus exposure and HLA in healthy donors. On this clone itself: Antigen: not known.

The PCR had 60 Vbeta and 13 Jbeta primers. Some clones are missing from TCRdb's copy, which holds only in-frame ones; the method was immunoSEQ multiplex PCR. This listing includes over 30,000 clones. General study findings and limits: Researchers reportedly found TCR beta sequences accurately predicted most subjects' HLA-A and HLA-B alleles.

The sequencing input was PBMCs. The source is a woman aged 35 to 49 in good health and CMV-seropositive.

Here the CDR3 reads CASSPIRWNYGYTF. CDR3 DNA: TGTGCCAGCAGCCCAATCAGGTGGAACTATGGCTACACCTTC. The J gene is TRBJ1-2, the V gene TRBV9, with D hard to call. The CDR3 contains 14 residues. Germline-derived CDR1 and CDR2 are SGDLS and YYNGEE. With 4 bases removed from V and 2 bases from J, the gap between germline ends came to 12 bases.